Listed here are 30 T cell receptor beta chains from one sample, sequenced in a study of T cell responses to AZD1222 COVID-19 vaccine (dated by TCRdb to about 2021). The library relied on the immunoSEQ multiplex PCR assay. The immuneACCESS repertoire file appears here via TCRdb, limited to in-frame rearrangements. These files lack a portion of the clones; in checked studies, under half of the deficit traces to unresolved V genes, and the cause of the others is not known. This sample lists tens of thousands of clones; 89% were detected once. Under 5.5% of the sample is taken by the ten largest. The sample's time point label, in plain terms: about 28 days (+/-7) after the second vaccine dose. The material sequenced was peripheral blood, taken 28 days after the second AZD1222 dose. These receptors originate from an adult who received the AZD1222 COVID-19 vaccine.

This clone has a single count. The rearrangement links TRBV12-3 or TRBV12-4 to TRBJ1-2; D not certain. The V gene lost 5 bases and the J gene lost 4 bases, with 11 bases spanning the gap. The CDR3 has 13 amino acids. The CDR3 nucleotides are TGTGCCAGCAGTGCGACAACCGGCTATGGCTACACCTTC. This gives the protein CASSATTGYGYTF.

V and J are TRBV27 and TRBJ2-7; 9 nucleotides line up with TRBD1. This CDR3 spans 14 amino acids. Germline V gene lookup returns CDR1 MNHEY and CDR2 SMNVEV (reference sequence). V was clipped by 4 bases and J by 3 bases; unmatched bases: 4. In DNA form, the CDR3 reads TGTGCCAGCAGTTCCGGGACAGGGATCTACGAGCAGTACTTC. Amino acids: CASSSGTGIYEQYF.

The chain uses TRBV5-3 and TRBJ1-5; the D gene is possibly TRBD1 (6 bases). TRBV5-3 is known as an ORF, though its function is uncertain. Trimming pared 4 bases from V and 3 bases from J, leaving 20 bases between. The CDR3 loop spans 17 amino acids. Here the CDR3 reads CARSPPGEGRNNQPQHF. DNA of the CDR3: TGTGCCAGAAGCCCACCAGGGGAGGGGAGAAACAATCAGCCCCAGCATTTT.

V is TRBV5-4 and J is TRBJ2-3; D unclear. Trimming pared 0 bases from V and 2 bases from J, leaving 7 bases between. The CDR3 is 14 amino acids. Germline CDR1 and CDR2: SGHNT and YYREEE (reference sequence). The DNA of the CDR3 is TGTGCCAGCAGCTTGGGGCGGATCACAGATACGCAGTATTTT. Translation gives CASSLGRITDTQYF.

The rearrangement uses TRBV28 and TRBJ2-3; 11 bases are shared with TRBD2. Germline V gives CDR1 MDHEN, CDR2 SYDVKM. CDR3 length: 17 residues. V lost 5 bases and J lost 2; bases outside the gene matches: 9. For the CDR3, the DNA is TGTGCCAGCAGTCCAAGGGGACTAGCGGAACACACAGATACGCAGTATTTT. Translated: CASSPRGLAEHTDTQYF.

This chain connects TRBV28 to TRBJ2-6, with D possibly TRBD2 on 6 matching bases. CDR1 and CDR2 from the germline V gene are MDHEN and SYDVKM. This CDR3 has 15 amino acids. V was shortened by 6 bases and J by 7 bases, with 16 bases between the two germline ends. This CDR3 is CASRIYGEVANVLTF. CDR3 bases: TGTGCCAGCAGAATTTATGGGGAGGTAGCCAACGTCCTGACTTTC. Looking up the rest from reference TRBV28 and TRBJ2-6 gives the full variable domain: DVKVTQSSRYLVKRTGEKVFLECVQDMDHENMFWYRQDPGLGLRLIYFSYDVKMKEKGDIPEGYSVSREKKERFSLILESASTNQTSMYLCASRIYGEVANVLTFGAGSRLTVL.

This chain links TRBV7-9 with TRBJ1-6; TRBD1 is a possible D gene (5 bases). V shed 5 bases and J shed 6 bases, with 11 bases lying between them. Germline V lookup: CDR1 SEHNR, CDR2 FQNEAQ (reference sequence). The CDR3 totals 14 residues. The CDR3 sequence: CASSQIGVNSPLHF. As DNA, the CDR3 is TGTGCCAGCAGCCAGATAGGGGTTAATTCACCCCTCCACTTT. Based on the CDR3 plus reference TRBV7-9 and TRBJ1-6, the full variable domain is DTGVSQNPRHKITKRGQNVTFRCDPISEHNRLYWYRQTLGQGPEFLTYFQNEAQLEKSRLLSDRFSAERPKGSFSTLEIQRTEQGDSAMYLCASSQIGVNSPLHFGNGTRLTVT.

This clone has more than one count but fewer than ten. The chain uses TRBV19 and TRBJ2-7; D gene uncertain. V was shortened by 10 bases and J by 0 bases, with 16 bases between the two germline ends. From germline, CDR1 is LNHDA and CDR2 SQIVND (reference sequence). The CDR3 length is 14 residues. This CDR3 is CATTPYPSSYEQYF. The CDR3 nucleotides read TGTGCCACGACGCCGTACCCCAGCTCCTACGAGCAGTACTTC.

This clone came up once. The V call is TRBV30, the J call TRBJ1-5; 7 bases agree with TRBD1. Germline loops: CDR1 GTSNPN, CDR2 SVGIG (reference sequence). V lost 2 bases, J lost 4 bases, and 11 bases stayed unmatched. The CDR3 is 16 amino acids. The CDR3 here is CAWSPDQGEGNQPQHF. CDR3 DNA sequence: TGTGCCTGGAGTCCTGACCAGGGGGAAGGTAATCAGCCCCAGCATTTT.

This chain connects TRBV5-8 to TRBJ2-3; TRBD2 agrees at 12 bases. The CDR3 covers 17 residues. The ends lost 3 bases at V and 5 bases at J; junction bases unmatched: 10. The germline gives CDR1 SGHTS, CDR2 YDEGEE. In DNA, the CDR3 is TGTGCCAGCAGCTCAGGACTAGCGGGGCGCCGGGAAGATACGCAGTATTTT. It codes for CASSSGLAGRREDTQYF.

The J gene is TRBJ1-6, the V gene TRBV2; the D is unclear. Germline V lookup: CDR1 SNHLY, CDR2 FYNNEI. The CDR3 has 15 amino acids. Deletions cut 3 bases from V and 7 bases from J, with 13 bases between. The chain's CDR3 is CASSDGLGGNSPLHF. The CDR3 region has the DNA TGTGCCAGCAGTGATGGTCTGGGAGGGAATTCACCCCTCCACTTT. The full variable domain, with the rest looked up from reference TRBV2 and TRBJ1-6, is EPEVTQTPSHQVTQMGQEVILRCVPISNHLYFYWYRQILGQKVEFLVSFYNNEISEKSEIFDDQFSVERPDGSNFTLKIRSTKLEDSAMYFCASSDGLGGNSPLHFGNGTRLTVT.

The gene calls are TRBV4-2 and TRBJ1-5, with a tentative D call TRBD1 (6 bases). V was pared by 8 bases and J by 9 bases, with 17 bases between. The CDR3 is made up of 13 amino acids. Germline assignment: CDR1 LGHNA and CDR2 YNFKEQ. CDR3 loop: CASGGQSQRPQHF. CDR3 DNA: TGTGCCAGCGGAGGACAGTCACAGAGGCCCCAGCATTTT.

V is TRBV6-5 and J is TRBJ1-4; tentative D call: TRBD1 (5 bases). The ends were cut back, 7 bases at V and 7 bases at J, with 13 bases in the middle. The CDR3 totals 13 residues. Germline assignment: CDR1 MNHEY and CDR2 SVGAGI. CDR3 DNA: TGTGCCAGCACCCAGGGTCTAGTTGAAAAACTGTTTTTT. It yields the protein CASTQGLVEKLFF.

V gene TRBV28 combines with J gene TRBJ1-2; 12 nucleotides align to TRBD1. V gave up 6 bases and J gave up 5 bases; unmatched junction bases: 7. Germline V gene lookup returns CDR1 MDHEN and CDR2 SYDVKM. The CDR3 spans 15 residues. The CDR3 coding sequence is TGTGCCAGCAGAGCCGGGACAGGGGGCGGGTATGGCTACACCTTC. It specifies CASRAGTGGGYGYTF.

This clone was seen only once. This chain uses TRBV2 with TRBJ2-7; D not certain. V shed 2 bases and J shed 0 bases, with 17 bases lying between them. Germline V gene sequence: CDR1 SNHLY, CDR2 FYNNEI. The CDR3 runs 17 residues. The CDR3: CASSEIVGGSSSYEQYV. In nucleotides, the CDR3 is TGTGCCAGCAGTGAAATCGTCGGCGGATCGAGCTCCTACGAGCAGTACGTC.

This clone was recorded once. The CDR3 nucleotides read TGTGCCACTACACCGGGACGGACCCTCAACGAGCAGTACGTC. As protein: CATTPGRTLNEQYV. This chain uses TRBV6-5 with TRBJ2-7; D could derive from TRBD1 or TRBD2 (5 bases each). Trimming shortened V by 10 bases and J by 5 bases, and 21 bases separated the two germline ends. This CDR3 region has 14 residues. Germline CDR1 reads MNHEY; CDR2 reads SVGAGI.

The CDR3 DNA reads TGTGCCAGCAGGATACGGATCGGCGGGACAGCGCCTCGGGAGCAGTTCTTC. Translated: CASRIRIGGTAPREQFF. J is TRBJ2-1 and V is TRBV28; the D gene is possibly TRBD1 (7 bases). Germline lookup yields CDR1 MDHEN and CDR2 SYDVKM. CDR3 length equals 17 residues. Trimming pared 6 bases from V and 10 bases from J, leaving 28 bases between.

The rearrangement uses TRBV6-2 or TRBV6-3 and TRBJ2-5; a weak D match, TRBD2 (5 bases). V was trimmed by 2 bases and J by 1 base, leaving 11 bases between them. Germline V gene sequence: CDR1 MNHEY, CDR2 SVGEGT. The CDR3 length is 15 residues. CDR3 sequence (DNA): TGTGCCAGCAGTTACACGCGGGCCACCCAAGAGACCCAGTACTTC. Its translation: CASSYTRATQETQYF.

The rearrangement uses TRBV9 and TRBJ2-1, with 7 bases aligning to TRBD1. CDR1 and CDR2 from the germline V gene are SGDLS and YYNGEE. The junction had 2 bases not matched to a gene; V was cut back by 2 bases and J by 0 bases. The CDR3 totals 15 residues. The CDR3 sequence is CASSVRDSSYNEQFF. DNA for the CDR3: TGTGCCAGCAGCGTTCGGGACAGCTCCTACAATGAGCAGTTCTTC.

This clone was counted a few times. The gene calls are TRBV11-2 and TRBJ2-7; the D gene is possibly TRBD1 (6 bases). The germline gives CDR1 SGHAT, CDR2 FQNNGV. The ends were cut back, 4 bases at V and 4 bases at J, with 14 bases in the middle. This CDR3 spans 14 amino acids. CDR3 DNA: TGTGCCAGCAGCTACAGGGTGATCCCGTACGAGCAGTACTTC. Translated: CASSYRVIPYEQYF.

This clone was seen only a few times. The chain employs TRBV7-8 and TRBJ1-2; the D is unclear. Trimming left V 5 bases short and J 3 bases short, with 13 bases between. The germline V gene encodes CDR1 SGHVS and CDR2 FQNEAQ. This CDR3 region has 14 residues. This CDR3 reads CASSLMWGDYGYTF. CDR3 sequence (DNA): TGTGCCAGCAGCCTAATGTGGGGAGACTATGGCTACACCTTC.

The J gene is TRBJ1-2, the V gene TRBV2; TRBD1 matches 7 bases. With V trimmed by 5 bases and J by 3 bases, 3 bases remained unmatched. Germline CDR1 SNHLY, CDR2 FYNNEI. The CDR3 extends over 13 amino acids. The chain's CDR3 is CASSQGGDYGYTF. The CDR3 DNA is TGTGCCAGCAGTCAGGGGGGGGACTATGGCTACACCTTC.

This chain joins TRBV5-1 and TRBJ1-1, with TRBD1 identical over 10 bases. CDR1 is SGHRS, CDR2 YFSETQ, per germline. J lost 2 bases, V lost 4 bases, and 2 bases had no gene match. This CDR3 contains 14 residues. The CDR3 DNA follows: TGCGCCAGCAGCGCGACAGGGGGCAACACTGAAGCTTTCTTT. Its protein is CASSATGGNTEAFF.

This sequence joins TRBV20-1 and TRBJ2-7; the D is unclear. The CDR3 has 13 residues. Germline assignment: CDR1 DFQATT and CDR2 SNEGSKA (reference sequence). Between the trimmed V and J ends, which lost 3 bases and 4 bases, there was a span of 13 bases. The CDR3 nucleotides are TGCAGTGCTAGTATATTAGATCGATACGAGCAGTACTTC. Translated: CSASILDRYEQYF.

This chain joins TRBV7-2 and TRBJ1-2, with 7 bases that match TRBD1. CDR3 length: 14 amino acids. Losses at the gene ends were 5 bases for V and 3 bases for J; bases not matched to a gene: 6. Germline loops: CDR1 SGHTA, CDR2 FQGNSA. This CDR3 reads CASSLGTVDYGYTF. CDR3 DNA: TGTGCCAGCAGCCTTGGGACAGTTGACTATGGCTACACCTTC.

Only one count was recorded for this clone. The DNA of the CDR3 is TGTGCCATCAGTGAGTTTGGTCCGGGGCAGTACTTC. This translates into CAISEFGPGQYF. The chain uses TRBV10-3 and TRBJ2-7; D is ambiguous. The CDR3 contains 12 residues. CDR1 is ENHRY, CDR2 SYGVKD, per germline. Trimming stripped 1 base from V and 9 bases from J, with 10 bases between.

V and J are TRBV5-1 and TRBJ2-1; maybe TRBD1 (5 bases). The CDR3 consists of 11 residues. Germline V CDR1 and CDR2: SGHRS, YFSETQ. Trimming cost V 1 base and J 9 bases, with 5 bases left between them. The CDR3 nucleotides are TGCGCCAGCAGCTTGCAGGGTGAGCAGTTCTTC. Translated, it gives CASSLQGEQFF.

The chain recombines TRBV2 with TRBJ2-7; 10 nucleotides align to TRBD1. The CDR3 is 15 amino acids. Germline V lookup: CDR1 SNHLY, CDR2 FYNNEI. V gave up 6 bases and J gave up 3 bases; unmatched junction bases: 8. Here the CDR3 DNA reads TGTGCCAGCAGACAAGGGACAGGGGTTGGCTACGAGCAGTACGTC. Translation gives CASRQGTGVGYEQYV.

This clone occurred once. V gene TRBV7-9 combines with J gene TRBJ2-5; 9 nucleotides line up with TRBD2. Germline loops: CDR1 SEHNR, CDR2 FQNEAQ (reference sequence). Germline trimming cut 5 bases from V and 5 bases from J; bases unmatched to any gene: 9. The CDR3 extends over 15 amino acids. The CDR3 nucleotides read TGTGCCAGCAGCCCCCCAAGGCGGGAGGGGGAGACCCAGTACTTC. Protein product: CASSPPRREGETQYF.

As to this clone: One junction end disagrees with the germline gene, perhaps due to a read error. The rearrangement links TRBV7-7 to TRBJ2-5; 9 nucleotides align to TRBD2. Germline CDR1 reads SSHAT; CDR2 reads FNYEAQ (reference sequence). The CDR3 contains 16 residues. CDR3 nucleotide sequence: TGTGCTAGCACGCCCCAGCTAGCGGGGCCACTAGAGACCCAGTACTTC. Translating it yields CASTPQLAGPLETQYF.